This entry features one T cell receptor (beta chain) sequence. A much larger clone is a single base away; this may be a read error. RNA isolated from unsorted whole blood supplied the blood RNA, with germline DNA also extracted. A primer matching the constant region was used to make TCR beta cDNA from 450 to 500 ng of total RNA. Three-round nested multiplex PCR performed with slightly modified ARM-PCR produced the TCR beta libraries. Use of TRBV1-TRBV30 forward primers with a C-beta reverse primer characterized the first two PCR rounds, which lasted about 9 cycles each. TCRdb fed the multiplex PCR reads into MiXCR, producing one record per CDR3 protein. The sample lists fewer than 350,000 distinct CDR3 sequences; 65% were seen once. These data are taken from a study of tumor-infiltrating lymphocytes in primary liver carcinoma. Trimming pared 8 bases from V and 1 base from J, leaving 7 bases between. The germline V gene encodes CDR1 MNHNY and CDR2 SVGAGI (reference sequence). CDR3 length equals 12 residues.

The chain has TRBV6-6 and TRBJ2-3; unclear D gene. Sample: peripheral blood. The source is a man aged 35-49 years with primary liver carcinoma and hepatitis B virus infection. The CDR3 protein is CASCFGTDTQYF. In nucleotides, the CDR3 is TGTGCCAGCTGTTTCGGCACAGATACGCAGTATTTT.